These 2 T cell receptor beta chains came from one sample sequenced in a study of CD8+CD57+ T cells in acquired aplastic anemia. Sequencing was done on patients that had shown CD8+CD57+ cell expansion by flow cytometry. TCR beta VDJ combinations and CDR3 sequences were profiled from genomic DNA. From the reads, TCRdb called clonotypes with MiXCR, one entry per CDR3 protein. Among 160,000 or so distinct CDR3 sequences listed, around 52% were seen once. Material: sorted CD4+, CD8+, or CD8+CD57+ T cells (not recorded which) from PBMCs. These receptors came from a human donor with aplastic anemia.

The V gene is TRBV5-1, the J gene TRBJ2-7; D is tentatively TRBD1 or TRBD2 (5 bases each). The V gene lost 4 bases and the J gene lost 0 bases, with 8 bases spanning the gap. From germline, CDR1 is SGHRS and CDR2 YFSETQ. The CDR3 is 13 amino acids. Here the CDR3 DNA reads TGCGCCAGCAGCCCGGGGCGCTCCTACGAGCAGTACTTC. Protein: CASSPGRSYEQYF.

This clonotype was counted only a few times. V and J are TRBV7-9 and TRBJ1-1; D gene unclear. The germline V gene encodes CDR1 SEHNR and CDR2 FQNEAQ (reference sequence). The CDR3 is made up of 14 amino acids. With 6 bases removed from V and 5 bases from J, the gap between germline ends came to 16 bases. This chain's CDR3 is CASSPLLLETEAFF. Here the CDR3 DNA reads TGTGCCAGCAGTCCCTTACTCCTGGAGACTGAAGCTTTCTTT.